One and the same sample provided the 18 T cell receptor beta chains below, sequenced in a study of T cell repertoires in ileal Crohn's disease (dated by TCRdb to about 2019). The library was prepared using the immunoSEQ multiplex PCR assay. TCRdb holds this immuneACCESS table with in-frame rearrangements only. Some clones are missing; in checked studies, unresolved V genes explain under half, and the rest has no known cause. A total of just over 3,000 clones appear in this sample, roughly 89% of them only once. The ten largest clones add up to about 2% of the sample. Per the publication, the time point label means: neoterminal ileum biopsy at postoperative endoscopy, about 6 months after surgery. The sample consisted of ileal tissue. The receptors stem from an adult with Crohn's disease.

This rearrangement joins TRBV19 to TRBJ1-5; no clear D gene. Trimming took 3 bases from V and 2 from J, leaving 14 bases between them. CDR1 and CDR2 from the germline V gene are LNHDA and SQIVND (reference sequence). This CDR3 has 16 residues. CDR3 amino acids: CASSINQNGRNQPQHF. CDR3 bases: TGTGCCAGTAGTATTAATCAAAACGGGCGCAATCAGCCCCAGCATTTT.

The chain has TRBV18 and TRBJ2-5; D perhaps matches TRBD2 (5 bases). Germline-derived CDR1 and CDR2 are KGHSH and LQKENI. The CDR3 has 11 residues. The V and J ends lost 5 bases and 6 bases respectively, with 7 bases between them. The CDR3: CASSSGKTQYF. For the CDR3, the DNA is TGTGCCAGCTCATCCGGGAAGACCCAGTACTTC. The full variable domain, its missing parts supplied by reference TRBV18 and TRBJ2-5, is NAGVMQNPRHLVRRRGQEARLRCSPMKGHSHVYWYRQLPEEGLKFMVYLQKENIIDESGMPKERFSAEFPKEGPSILRIQQVVRGDSAAYFCASSSGKTQYFGPGTRLLVL.

The V and J genes are TRBV5-1 and TRBJ1-2; 7 bases fit TRBD1. This CDR3 spans 13 amino acids. Trimming cost V 2 bases and J 4 bases; bases outside gene matches: 2. Germline CDR1 reads SGHRS; CDR2 reads YFSETQ. The CDR3 protein is CASSFDRVYGYTF. The CDR3 nucleotides are TGCGCCAGCAGCTTTGACAGGGTCTATGGCTACACCTTC.

The V gene is TRBV2, the J gene TRBJ2-5; possibly TRBD2 for D (6 bases). Germline CDR1 SNHLY, CDR2 FYNNEI. The V gene lost 1 base and the J gene lost 4 bases, with 10 bases spanning the gap. This CDR3 is built from 14 residues. The chain's CDR3 is CASSEGRGAETQYF. As DNA, the CDR3 is TGTGCCAGCAGTGAAGGGCGGGGAGCAGAGACCCAGTACTTC.

The V call is TRBV5-1, the J call TRBJ1-5; TRBD1 is a possible D gene (5 bases). CDR3 length equals 14 residues. Trimming took 0 bases from V and 5 from J, leaving 9 bases between them. Per the germline V gene, CDR1 is SGHRS and CDR2 is YFSETQ. The CDR3 bases are TGCGCCAGCAGCTTGGGAGGGGTGGATCAGCCCCAGCATTTT. Translated: CASSLGGVDQPQHF.

V and J are TRBV11-2 and TRBJ1-1, with D maybe TRBD1 (6 bases). Germline CDR1 is SGHAT and CDR2 is FQNNGV. The CDR3 is made up of 14 amino acids. Trimming removed 4 bases at V and 1 base at J, with 10 bases between. The DNA of the CDR3 is TGTGCCAGCAGCTGGGACACGTCGAACACTGAAGCTTTCTTT. It specifies CASSWDTSNTEAFF.

CDR3 sequence reads: CASSGGPHGTDTQYF. The DNA for the CDR3 is TGTGCCAGCAGCGGCGGGCCTCACGGGACAGATACGCAGTATTTT. V is TRBV9 and J is TRBJ2-3; D may be TRBD2 (5 bases). The CDR3 is made up of 15 amino acids. With 3 bases removed from V and 3 bases from J, the gap between germline ends came to 14 bases. Germline CDR1 and CDR2: SGDLS and YYNGEE.

This chain connects TRBV6-4 to TRBJ2-2; maybe TRBD2 (5 bases). The V gene lost 6 bases and the J gene lost 4 bases, with 9 bases spanning the gap. This CDR3 is 13 amino acids long. From germline, CDR1 is MRHNA and CDR2 SNTAGT. CDR3 sequence reads: CASRPGFTGELFF. The CDR3 DNA follows: TGTGCCAGCAGACCGGGGTTCACCGGGGAGCTGTTTTTT.

V is TRBV4-3 and J is TRBJ2-1, with TRBD2 as a possible D gene (6 bases). Looked up from germline, CDR1 is LGHNA and CDR2 is YSLEER. The V and J ends lost 1 base and 7 bases respectively, with 26 bases between them. The CDR3 is 19 amino acids. The CDR3 DNA is TGCGCCAGCAGCCAAGTTCGGCCGGGGACTCCGAGGGGAAATAATGAGCAGTTCTTC. Its protein is CASSQVRPGTPRGNNEQFF.

The DNA for the CDR3 is TGTGCCAGCAGCTTCTACGACAGATCCTACAATGAGCAGTTCTTC. Translating it yields CASSFYDRSYNEQFF. The chain uses TRBV7-2 and TRBJ2-1; D perhaps matches TRBD1 (5 bases). Trimming removed 3 bases from V and 1 base from J, with 10 bases in between. This CDR3 is 15 amino acids long. CDR1 and CDR2 from the germline V gene are SGHTA and FQGNSA.

This clone showed up just once. The chain uses TRBV27 and TRBJ2-1, with D perhaps TRBD2 (7 bases). The germline V gene encodes CDR1 MNHEY and CDR2 SMNVEV (reference sequence). The V end lost 2 bases, the J end lost 3 bases, and 11 bases lay between the germline ends. The CDR3 loop spans 15 amino acids. CDR3 sequence (DNA): TGTGCCAGCAGTTTACGGAGGGGGGGCTACAATGAGCAGTTCTTC. Translated, it gives CASSLRRGGYNEQFF.

The CDR3 loop is CASSGPPLGSEQYF. CDR3 bases: TGTGCCAGCAGCGGGCCCCCCCTAGGGTCCGAGCAGTACTTC. The V gene is TRBV2, the J gene TRBJ2-7; no clear D. Germline V gene lookup returns CDR1 SNHLY and CDR2 FYNNEI. The V and J ends lost 6 bases and 6 bases respectively, with 18 bases between them. The CDR3 has 14 amino acids.

This clone occurred once. The J gene is TRBJ1-2, the V gene TRBV28, with D possibly TRBD1 on 5 matching bases. Trimming took off 8 bases at V and 1 base at J, with 5 bases between the two ends. This CDR3 region has 11 residues. Looked up from germline, CDR1 is MDHEN and CDR2 is SYDVKM. The CDR3 spells CASDSNYGYTF. The CDR3 nucleotides read TGTGCCAGCGACAGTAACTATGGCTACACCTTC.

This chain joins TRBV5-4 and TRBJ1-1; possibly TRBD1 for D (5 bases). Germline CDR1 is SGHNT and CDR2 is YYREEE (reference sequence). Between the trimmed V and J ends, which lost 2 bases and 1 base, there was a span of 9 bases. There are 14 residues in the CDR3. The CDR3 DNA is TGTGCCAGCAGCTTCGGGGGGGGGAACACTGAAGCTTTCTTT. Residues: CASSFGGGNTEAFF. Supplemented by reference TRBV5-4 and TRBJ1-1, the full variable domain reads ETGVTQSPTHLIKTRGQQVTLRCSSQSGHNTVSWYQQALGQGPQFIFQYYREEENGRGNFPPRFSGLQFPNYSSELNVNALELDDSALYLCASSFGGGNTEAFFGQGTRLTVV.

Sample share makes this clone large. CDR3 in DNA: TGTGCCACCAGCAGAGAGAGGACTAGCTCCCCGTCCGGGGAGCTGTTTTTT. Its translation is CATSRERTSSPSGELFF. This rearrangement joins TRBV15 to TRBJ2-2, with 8 bases lining up with TRBD2. V was clipped by 0 bases and J by 6 bases; unmatched bases: 9. The CDR3 has 17 residues. Germline V gene lookup returns CDR1 LNHNV and CDR2 YYDKDF (reference sequence). The full variable domain, in which reference TRBV15 and TRBJ2-2 provide the parts outside the CDR3, is DAMVIQNPRYQVTQFGKPVTLSCSQTLNHNVMYWYQQKSSQAPKLLFHYYDKDFNNEADTPDNFQSRRPNTSFCFLDIRSPGLGDTAMYLCATSRERTSSPSGELFFGEGSRLTVL.

This clone was seen just once. V gene TRBV6-8 combines with J gene TRBJ1-5; no definite D call. From germline, CDR1 is MNHGY and CDR2 SAAAGT. The CDR3 contains 10 residues. With 10 bases removed from V and 7 bases from J, the gap between germline ends came to 8 bases. The chain's CDR3 is CAKKGQPQHF. The CDR3 bases are TGTGCCAAAAAAGGGCAGCCCCAGCATTTT.

The CDR3 protein is CASSDEGTKDEKLFF. CDR3 nucleotide sequence: TGTGCCAGCAGTGATGAGGGTACGAAGGATGAAAAACTGTTTTTT. The gene calls are TRBV2 and TRBJ1-4; D is unclear. Germline V gives CDR1 SNHLY, CDR2 FYNNEI. The CDR3 is 15 amino acids. Trimming pared 3 bases from V and 6 bases from J, leaving 14 bases between.

The CDR3, as DNA: TGTGCCAGCAGCTACATCGGAGAAGCTTTCTTT. This gives the protein CASSYIGEAFF. The V call is TRBV7-2, the J call TRBJ1-1, with D unclear. V dropped 4 bases and J dropped 8 bases, with 8 bases sitting between them. CDR1 is SGHTA, CDR2 FQGNSA, per germline. The CDR3 spans 11 residues.